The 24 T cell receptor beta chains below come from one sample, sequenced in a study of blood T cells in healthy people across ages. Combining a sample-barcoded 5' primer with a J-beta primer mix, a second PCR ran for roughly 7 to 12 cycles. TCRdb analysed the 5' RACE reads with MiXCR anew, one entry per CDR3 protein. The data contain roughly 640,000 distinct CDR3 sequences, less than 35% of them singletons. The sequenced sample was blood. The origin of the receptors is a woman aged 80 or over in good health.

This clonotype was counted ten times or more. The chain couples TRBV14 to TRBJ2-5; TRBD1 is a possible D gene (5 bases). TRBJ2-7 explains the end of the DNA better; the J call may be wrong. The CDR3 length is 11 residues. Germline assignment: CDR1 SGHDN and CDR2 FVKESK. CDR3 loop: CASRSRGEQYF. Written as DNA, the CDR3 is TGTGCCAGCAGGTCAAGGGGCGAGCAGTACTTC.

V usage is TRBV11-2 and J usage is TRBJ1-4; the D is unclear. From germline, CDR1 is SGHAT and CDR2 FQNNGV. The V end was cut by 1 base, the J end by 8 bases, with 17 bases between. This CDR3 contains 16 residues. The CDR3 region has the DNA TGTGCCAGCAGCTTAGGCCACTCCGGTGGGGTCGAAAAACTGTTTTTT. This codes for CASSLGHSGGVEKLFF.

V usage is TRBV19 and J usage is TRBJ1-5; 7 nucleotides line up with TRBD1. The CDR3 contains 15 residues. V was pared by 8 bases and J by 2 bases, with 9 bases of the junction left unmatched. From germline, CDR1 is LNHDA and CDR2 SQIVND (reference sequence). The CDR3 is CASSFGTAGNQPQHF. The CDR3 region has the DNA TGTGCCAGTTCCTTTGGGACAGCAGGCAATCAGCCCCAGCATTTT.

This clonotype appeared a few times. In DNA, the CDR3 is TGCAGTGCTAGGGTTACAGGGGGCTTCATCGGGGAGCTGTTTTTT. This encodes CSARVTGGFIGELFF. V is TRBV20-1 and J is TRBJ2-2; TRBD1 agrees at 9 bases. Trimming at V came to 3 bases and at J to 7 bases, leaving 9 bases not matched to a gene. This CDR3 contains 15 residues. Germline CDR1 reads DFQATT; CDR2 reads SNEGSKA (reference sequence).

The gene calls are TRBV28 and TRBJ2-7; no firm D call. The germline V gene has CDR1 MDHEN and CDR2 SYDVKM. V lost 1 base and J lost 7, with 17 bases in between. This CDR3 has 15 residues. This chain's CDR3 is CASSLSPPGLGEQYF. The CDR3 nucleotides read TGTGCCAGCAGTTTATCCCCGCCGGGCCTAGGGGAGCAGTACTTC.

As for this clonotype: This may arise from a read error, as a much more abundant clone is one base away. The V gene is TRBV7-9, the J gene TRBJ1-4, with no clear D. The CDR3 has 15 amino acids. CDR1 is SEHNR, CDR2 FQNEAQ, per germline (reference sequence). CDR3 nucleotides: TGTGCCAGCAGCTTAGATGGAGGGATCGGCGAAAAACGGTTTTTT. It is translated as CASSLDGGIGEKRFF.

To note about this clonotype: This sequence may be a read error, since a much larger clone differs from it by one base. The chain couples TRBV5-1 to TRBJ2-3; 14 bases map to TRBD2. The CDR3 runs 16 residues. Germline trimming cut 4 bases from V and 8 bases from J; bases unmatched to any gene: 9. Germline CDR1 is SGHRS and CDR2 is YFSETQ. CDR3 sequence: CASSLRTSGGPGTQYF. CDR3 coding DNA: TGCGCCAGCAGCCTAAGGACTAGCGGGGGGCCAGGTACGCAGTATTTT.

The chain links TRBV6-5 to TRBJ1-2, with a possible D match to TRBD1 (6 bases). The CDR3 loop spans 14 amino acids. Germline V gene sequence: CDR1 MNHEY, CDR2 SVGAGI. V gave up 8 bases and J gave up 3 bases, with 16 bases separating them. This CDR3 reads CASLSFDRYYGYTF. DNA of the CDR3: TGTGCCAGCTTGTCCTTCGACAGGTACTATGGCTACACCTTC.

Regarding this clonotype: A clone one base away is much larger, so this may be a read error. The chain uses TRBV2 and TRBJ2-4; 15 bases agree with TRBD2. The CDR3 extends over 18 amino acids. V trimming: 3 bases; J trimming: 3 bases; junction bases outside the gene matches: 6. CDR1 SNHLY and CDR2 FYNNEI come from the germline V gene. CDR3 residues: CASSDGTSGGIVKNIQYF. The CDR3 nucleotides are TGTGCCAGCAGTGACGGGACTAGCGGGGGGATAGTCAAAAACATTCAGTACTTC.

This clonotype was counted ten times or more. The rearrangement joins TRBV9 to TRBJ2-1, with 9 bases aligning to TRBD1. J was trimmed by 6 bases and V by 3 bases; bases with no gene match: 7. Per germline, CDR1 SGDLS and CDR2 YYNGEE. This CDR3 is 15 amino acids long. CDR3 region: CASSGPGQGSNEQFF. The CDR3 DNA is TGTGCCAGCAGCGGACCGGGACAGGGCAGCAATGAGCAGTTCTTC. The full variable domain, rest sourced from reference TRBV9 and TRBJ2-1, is DSGVTQTPKHLITATGQRVTLRCSPRSGDLSVYWYQQSLDQGLQFLIQYYNGEERAKGNILERFSAQQFPDLHSELNLSSLELGDSALYFCASSGPGQGSNEQFFGPGTRLTVL.

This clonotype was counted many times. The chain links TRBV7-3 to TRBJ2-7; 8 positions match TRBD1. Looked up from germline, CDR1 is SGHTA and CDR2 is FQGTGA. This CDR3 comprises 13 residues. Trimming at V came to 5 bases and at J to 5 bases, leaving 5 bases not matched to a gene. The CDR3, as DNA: TGTGCCAGCAGCCAGACAGGGGCGAACGAGCAGTACTTC. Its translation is CASSQTGANEQYF.

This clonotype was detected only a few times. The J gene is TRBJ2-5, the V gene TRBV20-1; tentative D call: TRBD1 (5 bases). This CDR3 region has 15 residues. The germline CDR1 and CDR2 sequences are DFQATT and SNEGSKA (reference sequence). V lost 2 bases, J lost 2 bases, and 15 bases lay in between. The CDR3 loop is CSARTDRRRQETQYF. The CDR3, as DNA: TGCAGTGCTAGAACTGACAGAAGAAGACAAGAGACCCAGTACTTC.

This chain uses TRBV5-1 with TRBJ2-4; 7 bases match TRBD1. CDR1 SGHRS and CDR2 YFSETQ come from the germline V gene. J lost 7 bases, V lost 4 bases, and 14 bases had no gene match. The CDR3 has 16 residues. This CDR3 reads CASSLQGTNAMNIQYF. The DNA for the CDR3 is TGCGCCAGCAGCCTACAGGGGACCAACGCAATGAACATTCAGTACTTC.

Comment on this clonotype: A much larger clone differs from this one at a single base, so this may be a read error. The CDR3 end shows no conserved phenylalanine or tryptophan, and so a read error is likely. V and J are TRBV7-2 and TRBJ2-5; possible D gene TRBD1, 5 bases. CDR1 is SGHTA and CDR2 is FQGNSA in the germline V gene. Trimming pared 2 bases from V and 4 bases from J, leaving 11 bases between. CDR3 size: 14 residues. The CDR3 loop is CASSLIGAPETQYC. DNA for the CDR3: TGTGCCAGCAGCTTAATTGGGGCCCCAGAGACCCAGTACTGC.

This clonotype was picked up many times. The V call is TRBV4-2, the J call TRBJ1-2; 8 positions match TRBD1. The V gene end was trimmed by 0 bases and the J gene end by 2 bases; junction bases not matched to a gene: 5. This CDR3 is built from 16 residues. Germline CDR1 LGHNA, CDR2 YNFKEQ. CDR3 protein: CASSQDHAGGNYGYTF. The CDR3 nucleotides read TGTGCCAGCAGCCAAGATCATGCAGGGGGCAACTATGGCTACACCTTC.

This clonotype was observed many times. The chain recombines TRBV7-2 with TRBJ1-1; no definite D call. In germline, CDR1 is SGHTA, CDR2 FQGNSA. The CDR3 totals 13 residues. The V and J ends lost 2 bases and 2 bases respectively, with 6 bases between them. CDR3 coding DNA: TGTGCCAGCAGCTTAAGGCATAACACTGAAGCTTTCTTT. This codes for CASSLRHNTEAFF. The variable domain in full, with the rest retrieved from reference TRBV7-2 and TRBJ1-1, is GAGVSQSPSNKVTEKGKDVELRCDPISGHTALYWYRQSLGQGLEFLIYFQGNSAPDKSGLPSDRFSAERTGGSVSTLTIQRTQQEDSAVYLCASSLRHNTEAFFGQGTRLTVV.

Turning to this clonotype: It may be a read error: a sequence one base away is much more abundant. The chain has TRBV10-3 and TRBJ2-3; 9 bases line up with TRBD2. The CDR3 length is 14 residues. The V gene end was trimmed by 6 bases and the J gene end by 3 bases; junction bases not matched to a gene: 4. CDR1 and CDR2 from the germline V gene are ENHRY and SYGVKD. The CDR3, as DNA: TGTGCCATCAGGTACAGCGGGGGGACAGATACGCAGTATTTT. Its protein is CAIRYSGGTDTQYF.

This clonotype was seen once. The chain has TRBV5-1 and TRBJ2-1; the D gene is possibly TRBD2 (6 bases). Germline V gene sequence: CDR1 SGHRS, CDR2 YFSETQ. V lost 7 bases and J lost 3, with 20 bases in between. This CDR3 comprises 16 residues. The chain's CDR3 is CASGRRTGLGYNEQFF. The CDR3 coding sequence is TGCGCCAGCGGCCGAAGGACGGGACTCGGCTACAATGAGCAGTTCTTC.

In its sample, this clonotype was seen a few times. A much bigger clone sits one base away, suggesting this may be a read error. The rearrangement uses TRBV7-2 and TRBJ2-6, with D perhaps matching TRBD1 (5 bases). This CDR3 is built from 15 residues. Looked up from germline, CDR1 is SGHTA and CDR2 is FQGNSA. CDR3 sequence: CASSLGQIGADVLTF. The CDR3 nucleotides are TGTGCCAGCAGCTTAGGGCAGATTGGGGCCGACGTCCTGACTTTC.

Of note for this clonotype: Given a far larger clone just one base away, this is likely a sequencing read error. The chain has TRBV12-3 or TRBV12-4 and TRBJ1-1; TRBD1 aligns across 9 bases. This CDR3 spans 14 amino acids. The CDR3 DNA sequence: TGTGCCAGCAGTTCAGGACAGGGGAACGCTGAAGCTTTCTTT. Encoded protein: CASSSGQGNAEAFF.

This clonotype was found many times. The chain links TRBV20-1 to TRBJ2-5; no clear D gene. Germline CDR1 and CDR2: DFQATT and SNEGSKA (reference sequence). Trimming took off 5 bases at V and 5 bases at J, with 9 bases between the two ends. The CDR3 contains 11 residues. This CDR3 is CSARLGETQYF. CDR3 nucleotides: TGCAGTGCTCGGTTGGGGGAGACCCAGTACTTC.

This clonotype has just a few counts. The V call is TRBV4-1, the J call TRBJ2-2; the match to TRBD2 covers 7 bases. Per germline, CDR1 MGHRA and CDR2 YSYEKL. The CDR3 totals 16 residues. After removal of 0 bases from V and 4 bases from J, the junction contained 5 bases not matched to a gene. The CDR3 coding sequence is TGCGCCAGCAGCCAAGAGGGTGGCGGGGGCACCGGGGAGCTGTTTTTT. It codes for CASSQEGGGGTGELFF.

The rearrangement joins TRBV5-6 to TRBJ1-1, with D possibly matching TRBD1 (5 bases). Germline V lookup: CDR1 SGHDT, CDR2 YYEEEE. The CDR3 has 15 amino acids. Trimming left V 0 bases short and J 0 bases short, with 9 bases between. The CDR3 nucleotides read TGTGCCAGCAGCTTGGATCAGGACATGAACACTGAAGCTTTCTTT. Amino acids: CASSLDQDMNTEAFF.

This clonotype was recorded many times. The CDR3 DNA is TGTGCCAGCAGGACTAGCGGGGTCGCGCAAGAGACCCAGTACTTC. Translating it yields CASRTSGVAQETQYF. The V call is TRBV12-3 or TRBV12-4, the J call TRBJ2-5; TRBD2 matches 11 bases. The CDR3 is 15 residues long. J was trimmed by 2 bases and V by 6 bases; bases with no gene match: 5.